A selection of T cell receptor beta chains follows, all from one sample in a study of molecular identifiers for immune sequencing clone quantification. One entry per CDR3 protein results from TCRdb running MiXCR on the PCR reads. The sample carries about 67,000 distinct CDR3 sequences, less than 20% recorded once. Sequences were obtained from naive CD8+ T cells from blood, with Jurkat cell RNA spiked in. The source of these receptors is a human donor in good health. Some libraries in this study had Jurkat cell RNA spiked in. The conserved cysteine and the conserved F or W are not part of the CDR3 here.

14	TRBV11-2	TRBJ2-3	ASSRYGQTSTDTQY
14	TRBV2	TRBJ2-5	ATPSPGNQAQETQY
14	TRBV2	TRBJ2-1	ASSEARTSTDNEQF
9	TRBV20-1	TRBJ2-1	SARLVSEQF
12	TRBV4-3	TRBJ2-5	ASSQSDVQETQY
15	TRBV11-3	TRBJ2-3	ASSLGGLAGGTDTQY
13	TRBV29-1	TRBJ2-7	SVEDRLAGSYEQY
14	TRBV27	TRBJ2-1	ASSSLLPQSVNEQF
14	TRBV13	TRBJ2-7	ASSLGLAGATDEQY
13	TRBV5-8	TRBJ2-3	ASSWSGISTDTQY
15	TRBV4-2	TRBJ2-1	ASSQGGSAGVYNEQF
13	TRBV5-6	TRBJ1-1	ASSYRLDGYTEAF
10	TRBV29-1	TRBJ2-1	SARSRYHEQF
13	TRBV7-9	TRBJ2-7	ASSSGTSPPYEQY
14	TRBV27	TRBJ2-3	ASSLITSRGTDTQY
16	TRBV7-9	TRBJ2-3	ASSPRTGTGVSTDTQY
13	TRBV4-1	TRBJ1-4	ASRRGPTTNEKLF
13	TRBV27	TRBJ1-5	ASSLIAGSNQPQH